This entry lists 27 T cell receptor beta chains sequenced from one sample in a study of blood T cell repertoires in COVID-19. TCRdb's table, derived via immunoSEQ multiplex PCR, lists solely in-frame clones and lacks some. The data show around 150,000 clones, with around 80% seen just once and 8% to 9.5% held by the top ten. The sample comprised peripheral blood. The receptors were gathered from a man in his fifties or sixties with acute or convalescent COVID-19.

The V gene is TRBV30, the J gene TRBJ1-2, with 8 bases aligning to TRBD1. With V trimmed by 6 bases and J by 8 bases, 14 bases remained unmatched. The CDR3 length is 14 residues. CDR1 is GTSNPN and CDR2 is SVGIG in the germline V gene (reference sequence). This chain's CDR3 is CACPGEDRGSGYTF. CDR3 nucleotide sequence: TGTGCCTGCCCTGGGGAAGACAGGGGAAGCGGCTACACCTTC.

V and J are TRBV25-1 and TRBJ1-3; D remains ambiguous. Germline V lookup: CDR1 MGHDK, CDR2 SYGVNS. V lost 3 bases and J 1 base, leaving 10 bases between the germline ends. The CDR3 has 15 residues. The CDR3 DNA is TGTGCCAGCAGTGATGCTCGGGGTTCTGGAAACACCATATATTTT. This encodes CASSDARGSGNTIYF.

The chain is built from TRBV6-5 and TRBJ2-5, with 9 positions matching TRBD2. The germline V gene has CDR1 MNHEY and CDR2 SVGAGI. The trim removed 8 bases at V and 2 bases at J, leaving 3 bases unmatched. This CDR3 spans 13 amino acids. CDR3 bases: TGTGCCAGCGCGCGGGGGGGTCAAGAGACCCAGTACTTC. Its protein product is CASARGGQETQYF.

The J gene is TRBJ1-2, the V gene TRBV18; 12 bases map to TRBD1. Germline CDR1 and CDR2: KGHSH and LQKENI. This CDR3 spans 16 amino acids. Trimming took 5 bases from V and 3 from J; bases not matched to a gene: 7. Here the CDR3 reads CASSAGTGGADYGYTF. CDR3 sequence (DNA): TGTGCCAGCTCAGCCGGGACAGGGGGCGCGGACTATGGCTACACCTTC. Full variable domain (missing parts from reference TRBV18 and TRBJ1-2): NAGVMQNPRHLVRRRGQEARLRCSPMKGHSHVYWYRQLPEEGLKFMVYLQKENIIDESGMPKERFSAEFPKEGPSILRIQQVVRGDSAAYFCASSAGTGGADYGYTFGSGTRLTVV.

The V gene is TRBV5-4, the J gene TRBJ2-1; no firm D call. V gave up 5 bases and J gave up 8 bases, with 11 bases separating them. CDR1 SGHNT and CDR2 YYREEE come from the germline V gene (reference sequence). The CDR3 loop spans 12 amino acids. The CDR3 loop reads CASSSQSHEQFF. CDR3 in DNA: TGTGCCAGCAGTTCCCAAAGCCATGAGCAGTTCTTC.

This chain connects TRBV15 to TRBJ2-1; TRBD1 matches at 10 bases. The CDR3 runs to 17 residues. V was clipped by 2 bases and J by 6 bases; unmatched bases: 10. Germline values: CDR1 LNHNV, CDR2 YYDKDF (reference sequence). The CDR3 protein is CATSRRTGTGDGNEQFF. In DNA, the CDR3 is TGTGCCACCAGCAGACGAACCGGGACAGGGGACGGCAATGAGCAGTTCTTC.

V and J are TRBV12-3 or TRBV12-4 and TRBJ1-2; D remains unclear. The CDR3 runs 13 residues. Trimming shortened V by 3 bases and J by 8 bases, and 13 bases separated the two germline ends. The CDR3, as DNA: TGTGCCAGCAGTTTTGGGCAGGTCTTAGGCTACACCTTC. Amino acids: CASSFGQVLGYTF.

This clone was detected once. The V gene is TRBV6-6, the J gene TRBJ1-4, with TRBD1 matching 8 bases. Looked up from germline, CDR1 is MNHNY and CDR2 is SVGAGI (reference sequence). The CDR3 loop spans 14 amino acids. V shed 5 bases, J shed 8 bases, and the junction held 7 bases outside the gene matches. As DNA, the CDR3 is TGTGCCAGCAGTCGACAGGGGCCCAGAGAAAAACTGTTTTTT. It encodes CASSRQGPREKLFF.

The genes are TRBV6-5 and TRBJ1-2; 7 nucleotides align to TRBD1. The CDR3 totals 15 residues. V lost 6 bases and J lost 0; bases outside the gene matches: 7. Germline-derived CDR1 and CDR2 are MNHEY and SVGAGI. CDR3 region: CASRLDGTANYGYTF. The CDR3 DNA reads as TGTGCCAGCAGACTCGACGGGACAGCTAACTATGGCTACACCTTC.

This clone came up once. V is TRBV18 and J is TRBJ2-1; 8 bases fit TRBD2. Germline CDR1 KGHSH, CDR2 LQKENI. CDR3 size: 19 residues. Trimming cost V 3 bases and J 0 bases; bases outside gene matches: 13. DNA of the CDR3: TGTGCCAGCTCACCCCAACTAGCGGATAAATTAAGCTCCTACAATGAGCAGTTCTTC. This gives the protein CASSPQLADKLSSYNEQFF.

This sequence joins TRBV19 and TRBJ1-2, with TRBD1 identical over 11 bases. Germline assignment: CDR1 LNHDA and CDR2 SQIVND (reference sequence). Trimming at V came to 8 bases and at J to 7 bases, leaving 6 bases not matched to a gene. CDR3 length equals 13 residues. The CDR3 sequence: CASHGQGAFGYTF. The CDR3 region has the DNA TGTGCCAGTCATGGACAGGGGGCCTTTGGCTACACCTTC.

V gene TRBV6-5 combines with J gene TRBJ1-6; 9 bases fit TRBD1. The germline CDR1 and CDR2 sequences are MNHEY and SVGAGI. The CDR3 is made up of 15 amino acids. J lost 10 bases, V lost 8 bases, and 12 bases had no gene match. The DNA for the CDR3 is TGTGCCAGCGGTAGCACCGGGACAGGGTACTCACCCCTCCACTTT. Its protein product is CASGSTGTGYSPLHF.

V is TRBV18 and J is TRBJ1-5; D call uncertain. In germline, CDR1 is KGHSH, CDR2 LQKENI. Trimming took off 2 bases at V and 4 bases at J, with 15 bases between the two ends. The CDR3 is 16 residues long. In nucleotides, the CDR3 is TGTGCCAGCTCACCAGAGGCCAGCCCCCTTAATCAGCCCCAGCATTTT. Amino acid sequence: CASSPEASPLNQPQHF.

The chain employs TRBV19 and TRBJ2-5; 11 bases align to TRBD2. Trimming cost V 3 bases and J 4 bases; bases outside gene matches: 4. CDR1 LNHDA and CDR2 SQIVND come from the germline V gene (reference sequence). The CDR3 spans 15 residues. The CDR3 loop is CASSITSGGGETQYF. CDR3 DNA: TGTGCCAGTAGTATTACTAGCGGGGGAGGAGAGACCCAGTACTTC.

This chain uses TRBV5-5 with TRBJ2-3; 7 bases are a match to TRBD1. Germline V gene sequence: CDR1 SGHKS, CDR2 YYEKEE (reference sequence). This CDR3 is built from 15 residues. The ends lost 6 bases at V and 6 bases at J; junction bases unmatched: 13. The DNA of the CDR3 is TGTGCCAGCAAAGAGGGGGTAACAGGGGCTGATACGCAGTATTTT. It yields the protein CASKEGVTGADTQYF.

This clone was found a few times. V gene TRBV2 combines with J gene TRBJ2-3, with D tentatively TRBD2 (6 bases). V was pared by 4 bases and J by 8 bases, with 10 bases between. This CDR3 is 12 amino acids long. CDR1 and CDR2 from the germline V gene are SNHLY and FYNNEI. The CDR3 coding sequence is TGTGCCAGCAGTGGTCGGGAGAGTACGCAGTATTTT. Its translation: CASSGRESTQYF.

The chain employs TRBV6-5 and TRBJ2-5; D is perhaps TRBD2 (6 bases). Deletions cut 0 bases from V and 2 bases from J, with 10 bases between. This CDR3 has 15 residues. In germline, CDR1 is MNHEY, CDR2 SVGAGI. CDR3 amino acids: CASSYSIAGQETQYF. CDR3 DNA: TGTGCCAGCAGTTACTCGATCGCGGGGCAAGAGACCCAGTACTTC.

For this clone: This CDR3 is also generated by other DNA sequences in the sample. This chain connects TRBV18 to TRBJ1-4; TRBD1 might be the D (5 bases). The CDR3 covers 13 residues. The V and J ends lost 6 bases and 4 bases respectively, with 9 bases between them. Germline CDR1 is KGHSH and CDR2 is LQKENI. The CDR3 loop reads CASSGQGNEKLFF. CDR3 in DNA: TGTGCCAGCTCGGGCCAGGGTAATGAAAAACTGTTTTTT.

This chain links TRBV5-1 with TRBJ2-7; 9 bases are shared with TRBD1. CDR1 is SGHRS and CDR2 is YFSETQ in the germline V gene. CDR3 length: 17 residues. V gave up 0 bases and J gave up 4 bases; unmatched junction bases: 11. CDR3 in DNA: TGCGCCAGCAGCTTGGAGTTCGGGACAGGGATCCCATACGAGCAGTACTTC. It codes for CASSLEFGTGIPYEQYF.

CDR3 sequence (DNA): TGTGCCGGCCACGGCGGGGGGGCGGATACGCAGTATTTT. It is translated as CAGHGGGADTQYF. The rearrangement links TRBV30 to TRBJ2-3; 9 positions agree with TRBD2. The V and J ends lost 8 bases and 6 bases, in that order; junction bases with no gene match: 9. CDR1 is GTSNPN and CDR2 is SVGIG in the germline V gene (reference sequence). The length of the CDR3 is 13 residues. The variable domain in full, completed from reference TRBV30 and TRBJ2-3, reads SQTIHQWPATLVQPVGSPLSLECTVEGTSNPNLYWYRQAAGRGLQLLFYSVGIGQISSEVPQNLSASRPQDRQFILSSKKLLLSDSGFYLCAGHGGGADTQYFGPGTRLTVL.

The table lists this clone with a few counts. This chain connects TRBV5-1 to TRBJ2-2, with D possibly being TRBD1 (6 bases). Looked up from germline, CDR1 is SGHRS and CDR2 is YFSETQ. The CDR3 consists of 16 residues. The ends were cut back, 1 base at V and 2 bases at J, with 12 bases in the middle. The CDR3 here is CASSLRGTGNTGELFF. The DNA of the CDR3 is TGCGCCAGCAGCTTGAGGGGGACGGGTAACACCGGGGAGCTGTTTTTT.

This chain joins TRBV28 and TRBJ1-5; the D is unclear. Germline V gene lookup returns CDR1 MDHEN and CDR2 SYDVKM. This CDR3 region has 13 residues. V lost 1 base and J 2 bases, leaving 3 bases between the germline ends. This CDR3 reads CASSLSGNQPQHF. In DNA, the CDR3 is TGTGCCAGCAGTTTATCAGGCAATCAGCCCCAGCATTTT.

CDR3 nucleotide sequence: TGTGCCTGGAGTGTGGGACACTCTTATGGCTACACCTTC. Residues: CAWSVGHSYGYTF. The rearrangement joins TRBV30 to TRBJ1-2, with a possible D match to TRBD1 (6 bases). The CDR3 contains 13 residues. Germline CDR1 is GTSNPN and CDR2 is SVGIG (reference sequence). Trimming shortened V by 0 bases and J by 5 bases, and 10 bases separated the two germline ends. The complete variable domain, with remaining parts taken from reference TRBV30 and TRBJ1-2, reads SQTIHQWPATLVQPVGSPLSLECTVEGTSNPNLYWYRQAAGRGLQLLFYSVGIGQISSEVPQNLSASRPQDRQFILSSKKLLLSDSGFYLCAWSVGHSYGYTFGSGTRLTVV.

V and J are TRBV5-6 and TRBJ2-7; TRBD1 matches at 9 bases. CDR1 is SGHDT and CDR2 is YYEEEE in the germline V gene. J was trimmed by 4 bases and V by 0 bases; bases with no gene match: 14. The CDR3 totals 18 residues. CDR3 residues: CASSLGLGTGLLRYEQYF. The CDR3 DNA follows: TGTGCCAGCAGCTTGGGTCTCGGGACAGGGCTTTTACGGTACGAGCAGTACTTC.

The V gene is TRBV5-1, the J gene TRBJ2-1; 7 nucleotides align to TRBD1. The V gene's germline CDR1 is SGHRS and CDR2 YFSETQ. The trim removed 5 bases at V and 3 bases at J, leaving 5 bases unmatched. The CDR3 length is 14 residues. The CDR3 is CASRPGQLYNEQFF. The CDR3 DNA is TGCGCCAGCAGGCCGGGACAGCTCTACAATGAGCAGTTCTTC. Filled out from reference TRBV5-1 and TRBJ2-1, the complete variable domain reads KAGVTQTPRYLIKTRGQQVTLSCSPISGHRSVSWYQQTPGQGLQFLFEYFSETQRNKGNFPGRFSGRQFSNSRSEMNVSTLELGDSALYLCASRPGQLYNEQFFGPGTRLTVL.

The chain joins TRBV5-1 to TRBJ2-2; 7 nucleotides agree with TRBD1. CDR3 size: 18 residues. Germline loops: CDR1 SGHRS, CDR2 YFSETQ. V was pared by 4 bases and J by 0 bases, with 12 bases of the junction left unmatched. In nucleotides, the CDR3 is TGCGCCAGCAGCGCCTCCGGGACAGAGATTGCGAACACCGGGGAGCTGTTTTTT. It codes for CASSASGTEIANTGELFF.

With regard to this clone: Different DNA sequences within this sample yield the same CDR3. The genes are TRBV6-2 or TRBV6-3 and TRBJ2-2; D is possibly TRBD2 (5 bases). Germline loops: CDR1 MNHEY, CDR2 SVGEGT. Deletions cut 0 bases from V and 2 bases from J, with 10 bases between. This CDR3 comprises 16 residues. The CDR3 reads CASSYSGGINTGELFF. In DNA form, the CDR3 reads TGTGCCAGCAGTTACTCAGGAGGCATAAACACCGGGGAGCTGTTTTTT.